This paragraph reports one T cell receptor (beta chain). What it binds is unknown. This entry comes from a study of cytomegalovirus exposure and HLA in healthy donors. The length of the CDR3 is 15 residues. J was trimmed by 2 bases and V by 1 base; bases with no gene match: 4. Germline CDR1 and CDR2: SGHDN and FVKESK. It was with 60 Vbeta and 13 Jbeta primers that the PCR ran. Profiled with immunoSEQ multiplex PCR; TCRdb holds only in-frame clones, not every one. The sample carries tens of thousands of clones, 70% recorded once. Findings of the study overall: CMV serostatus was the sole immune exposure data available. A later analysis reported that several of the most significant clusters appeared to be linked to common viral pathogens, among them Epstein-Barr virus.

The gene calls are TRBV14 and TRBJ2-7; 8 bases align to TRBD2. This clonotype was obtained from a woman aged 45-59 years in good health and CMV-seropositive. The sequenced sample was PBMCs. The CDR3 DNA follows: TGTGCCAGCAGCCAAGCTAGCGGGCCTACCTACGAGCAGTACTTC. Protein: CASSQASGPTYEQYF. Combining the CDR3 with reference TRBV14 and TRBJ2-7 gives the whole variable domain EAGVTQFPSHSVIEKGQTVTLRCDPISGHDNLYWYRRVMGKEIKFLLHFVKESKQDESGMPNNRFLAERTGGTYSTLKVQPAELEDSGVYFCASSQASGPTYEQYFGPGTRLTVT.